The 6 T cell receptor beta chains below come from one sample, sequenced in a study of a mutant IDH1 vaccine in newly diagnosed glioma. Assay: immunoSEQ multiplex PCR; the TCRdb copy retains only in-frame clones and omits some. The repertoire holds tens of thousands of clones, with approximately 88% as singletons. Time point of the sample: week 11, during vaccination. Vaccination comprised doses that each held 300 ug of mutant IDH1 20-mer peptide, plus topical imiquimod. Which antigens these TCRs recognize remains unknown. The sample was PBMCs, taken from a glioma patient whose treatment included an IDH1 peptide vaccine. All receptors come from a woman in her fifties or sixties with glioma.

This chain connects TRBV10-1 to TRBJ1-3, with unresolved D. The CDR3 has 15 amino acids. Trimming removed 0 bases at V and 1 base at J, with 7 bases between. CDR1 is WNHNN and CDR2 is SYGVQD in the germline V gene (reference sequence). The CDR3 DNA follows: TGCGCCAGCAGTGAGTCGGTCGGATCTGGAAACACCATATATTTT. Its translation is CASSESVGSGNTIYF.

The V and J genes are TRBV29-1 and TRBJ2-7; 10 bases match TRBD1. With V trimmed by 5 bases and J by 4 bases, 8 bases remained unmatched. The CDR3 is made up of 14 amino acids. CDR1 SQVTM and CDR2 ANQGSEA come from the germline V gene. CDR3 DNA sequence: TGCAGCGTTCCTGGAGGGACAGGGGTATACGAGCAGTACTTC. Translation: CSVPGGTGVYEQYF.

The V gene is TRBV28, the J gene TRBJ1-2; possible D gene TRBD1, 5 bases. The ends were cut back, 7 bases at V and 3 bases at J, with 15 bases in the middle. Germline CDR1 is MDHEN and CDR2 is SYDVKM. This CDR3 comprises 14 residues. The CDR3 sequence: CASTLAGRDYGYTF. The CDR3 DNA reads as TGTGCCAGCACCCTGGCAGGGAGGGACTATGGCTACACCTTC.

The genes are TRBV4-2 and TRBJ2-7; weak D call: TRBD1 (6 bases). The ends were cut back, 0 bases at V and 2 bases at J, with 17 bases in the middle. The length of the CDR3 is 17 residues. Germline CDR1 is LGHNA and CDR2 is YNFKEQ. As DNA, the CDR3 is TGTGCCAGCAGCCAAGAGCTACGTCGGACAGCCACCTACGAGCAGTACTTC. It translates to CASSQELRRTATYEQYF.

The chain joins TRBV7-2 to TRBJ1-1; D gene uncertain. Between the trimmed V and J ends, which lost 1 base and 1 base, there was a span of 16 bases. The CDR3 covers 17 residues. CDR1 and CDR2 from the germline V gene are SGHTA and FQGNSA. The CDR3 sequence is CASSLGGEVLRNTEAFF. The CDR3 DNA reads as TGTGCCAGCAGCTTAGGGGGTGAGGTTCTGCGGAACACTGAAGCTTTCTTT. The whole variable domain, filled in from reference TRBV7-2 and TRBJ1-1, reads GAGVSQSPSNKVTEKGKDVELRCDPISGHTALYWYRQSLGQGLEFLIYFQGNSAPDKSGLPSDRFSAERTGGSVSTLTIQRTQQEDSAVYLCASSLGGEVLRNTEAFFGQGTRLTVV.

V is TRBV9 and J is TRBJ1-6, with 9 bases matching TRBD1. The V and J ends lost 6 bases and 9 bases, in that order; junction bases with no gene match: 10. Per the germline V gene, CDR1 is SGDLS and CDR2 is YYNGEE. CDR3 length equals 15 residues. CDR3 DNA sequence: TGTGCCAGCAACCCCGGGACAGGGATTGCTTCACCCCTCCACTTT. This codes for CASNPGTGIASPLHF.